The 4 T cell receptor beta chains in this list originate from one sample, sequenced in a study of OX40 agonist ivuxolimab in advanced cancers. Here immunoSEQ multiplex PCR was the method, and the copy in TCRdb shows in-frame clones only, minus some. This table has tens of thousands of clones, roughly 80% appearing once. This specimen consisted of CD4+ or CD8+ T cells sorted from blood, obtained in a trial of the OX40 agonist ivuxolimab. These receptors all stem from an adult with an advanced solid tumor such as melanoma, head and neck, liver or kidney cancer.

CDR3 residues: CASSITGLAAGELFF. The CDR3 DNA sequence: TGTGCCAGTAGTATCACCGGACTAGCGGCCGGGGAGCTGTTTTTT. The genes are TRBV19 and TRBJ2-2; TRBD2 aligns across 10 bases. The CDR3 is 15 amino acids. Germline CDR1 reads LNHDA; CDR2 reads SQIVND (reference sequence). Unmatched junction bases numbered 4, after V lost 3 bases and J lost 6 bases.

The rearrangement links TRBV6-6 to TRBJ1-5; maybe TRBD1 (6 bases). The CDR3 is 15 residues long. V was cut by 7 bases and J by 5 bases, with 18 bases left in between. Germline-derived CDR1 and CDR2 are MNHNY and SVGAGI (reference sequence). CDR3 in DNA: TGTGCCAGCACTAAGGGGGGACGTGAGGATCAGCCCCAGCATTTT. Translated: CASTKGGREDQPQHF.

This rearrangement joins TRBV19 to TRBJ1-1, with 7 bases that match TRBD1. CDR3 length equals 14 residues. J was trimmed by 3 bases and V by 0 bases; bases with no gene match: 1. Germline V gene data show CDR1 as LNHDA and CDR2 as SQIVND (reference sequence). The CDR3 DNA follows: TGTGCCAGTAGTATAGAAACAGGGGACACTGAAGCTTTCTTT. Residues: CASSIETGDTEAFF.

J is TRBJ1-1 and V is TRBV27; 11 bases align to TRBD1. The J segment lost 3 bases and the V segment lost 1 base, leaving 7 bases of the junction unmatched. The CDR3 extends over 17 amino acids. The germline V gene has CDR1 MNHEY and CDR2 SMNVEV (reference sequence). CDR3 in amino acids: CASSLYGLGQGDTEAFF. The CDR3 nucleotides read TGTGCCAGCAGTTTATATGGCTTGGGACAGGGGGACACTGAAGCTTTCTTT.